What follows are 27 T cell receptor beta chains derived from one specimen sequenced in a study of blood T cell repertoires in COVID-19. Produced via immunoSEQ multiplex PCR; TCRdb's table is partial and in-frame only. Of roughly 200,000 clones detected, roughly 84% appear once; the ten largest clones hold 6.5% to 9%. Sequencing was carried out using peripheral blood. These receptors were collected from a woman aged 40-49 years with COVID-19, enrolled during active disease.

The V call is TRBV29-1, the J call TRBJ2-1; 8 bases match TRBD1. V trimming: 6 bases; J trimming: 10 bases; junction bases outside the gene matches: 5. From germline, CDR1 is SQVTM and CDR2 ANQGSEA. The CDR3 totals 11 residues. The CDR3 here is CSVRTGFEQFF. CDR3 nucleotide sequence: TGCAGCGTCAGGACAGGGTTCGAGCAGTTCTTC.

This clone was picked up a small number of times. This chain links TRBV6-5 with TRBJ2-5, with no clear D. Trimming cost V 7 bases and J 0 bases, with 9 bases left between them. The CDR3 has 13 amino acids. Germline V gene data show CDR1 as MNHEY and CDR2 as SVGAGI. CDR3 in DNA: TGTGCCAGCAAACGGTCCCACCAAGAGACCCAGTACTTC. This translates into CASKRSHQETQYF.

This chain joins TRBV6-5 and TRBJ1-6; D remains ambiguous. The length of the CDR3 is 11 residues. The germline V gene encodes CDR1 MNHEY and CDR2 SVGAGI. V lost 11 bases and J lost 8, with 10 bases in between. CDR3 sequence reads: CAHNGDSPLHF. As DNA, the CDR3 is TGTGCCCATAACGGGGATTCACCCCTCCACTTT.

This rearrangement joins TRBV5-6 to TRBJ1-5, with TRBD1 identical over 9 bases. Unmatched junction bases numbered 11, after V lost 4 bases and J lost 6 bases. This CDR3 contains 16 residues. Looked up from germline, CDR1 is SGHDT and CDR2 is YYEEEE. The CDR3 sequence is CASSTTQGAVGQPQHF. DNA of the CDR3: TGTGCCAGCAGCACGACACAGGGGGCGGTAGGTCAGCCCCAGCATTTT.

The chain is built from TRBV13 and TRBJ2-1; 10 nucleotides agree with TRBD1. The ends lost 5 bases at V and 2 bases at J; junction bases unmatched: 12. Per the germline V gene, CDR1 is PRHDT and CDR2 is FYEKMQ (reference sequence). This CDR3 is built from 18 residues. In DNA form, the CDR3 reads TGTGCCAGCAGCCTACCGGGACAGGGGCGTCGGACCTACAATGAGCAGTTCTTC. Translation gives CASSLPGQGRRTYNEQFF.

This chain uses TRBV12-3 or TRBV12-4 with TRBJ1-6; perhaps TRBD1 as D (5 bases). This CDR3 region has 11 residues. With 3 bases removed from V and 12 bases from J, the gap between germline ends came to 6 bases. Here the CDR3 DNA reads TGTGCCAGCAGTTTCGGGGGACCCCTCCACTTT. It encodes CASSFGGPLHF.

V usage is TRBV18 and J usage is TRBJ1-4; no definite D call. Trimming took 2 bases from V and 9 from J, leaving 13 bases between them. CDR1 and CDR2 (germline): KGHSH, LQKENI. CDR3 length: 14 amino acids. CDR3 in amino acids: CASSPSGGSQKLFF. Here the CDR3 DNA reads TGTGCCAGCTCACCATCGGGTGGCAGCCAAAAACTGTTTTTT.

V gene TRBV5-4 combines with J gene TRBJ2-2; 8 bases are shared with TRBD2. CDR1 is SGHNT, CDR2 YYREEE, per germline (reference sequence). The CDR3 sequence is 20 residues long. The junction had 19 bases not matched to a gene; V was cut back by 0 bases and J by 6 bases. In nucleotides, the CDR3 is TGTGCCAGCAGCTTGGACCGACTGGGCTCAGCGGGAGAATCGGCCGGGGAGCTGTTTTTT. Its protein is CASSLDRLGSAGESAGELFF.

In this sample, this clone turned up a few times. For the CDR3, the DNA is TGTGCCAGCAGCGACAGGGAATCCACCGGGGAGCTGTTTTTT. Its translation is CASSDRESTGELFF. V gene TRBV9 combines with J gene TRBJ2-2; D may be TRBD1 (6 bases). Germline assignment: CDR1 SGDLS and CDR2 YYNGEE. The CDR3 sequence is 14 residues long. Trimming left V 3 bases short and J 4 bases short, with 10 bases between. The variable domain in full, with the rest retrieved from reference TRBV9 and TRBJ2-2, is DSGVTQTPKHLITATGQRVTLRCSPRSGDLSVYWYQQSLDQGLQFLIQYYNGEERAKGNILERFSAQQFPDLHSELNLSSLELGDSALYFCASSDRESTGELFFGEGSRLTVL.

V is TRBV6-6 and J is TRBJ2-7; 10 nucleotides agree with TRBD2. Germline V CDR1 and CDR2: MNHNY, SVGAGI (reference sequence). J was trimmed by 2 bases and V by 6 bases; bases with no gene match: 7. The length of the CDR3 is 15 residues. CDR3 DNA sequence: TGTGCCAGCAGGCTACTAGCGGGGCCCACCTACGAGCAGTACTTC. Amino acids: CASRLLAGPTYEQYF.

This clone was picked up one time. This chain uses TRBV5-4 with TRBJ1-1; 8 positions agree with TRBD1. CDR1 is SGHNT, CDR2 YYREEE, per germline (reference sequence). Trimming removed 4 bases from V and 4 bases from J; junction bases left unmatched: 3. The CDR3 sequence is 13 residues long. CDR3 amino acids: CASSGQGGTEAFF. The DNA of the CDR3 is TGTGCCAGCAGCGGACAGGGTGGCACTGAAGCTTTCTTT.

DNA for the CDR3: TGTGCCAGCAGCCCCGGGGCTAACTATGGCTACACCTTC. Translation gives CASSPGANYGYTF. This chain uses TRBV7-3 with TRBJ1-2; no definite D call. CDR1 SGHTA and CDR2 FQGTGA come from the germline V gene. The CDR3 spans 13 residues. The V and J ends lost 5 bases and 0 bases respectively, with 7 bases between them. Together with reference TRBV7-3 and TRBJ1-2, the CDR3 gives the full variable domain: GAGVSQTPSNKVTEKGKYVELRCDPISGHTALYWYRQSLGQGPEFLIYFQGTGAADDSGLPNDRFFAVRPEGSVSTLKIQRTERGDSAVYLCASSPGANYGYTFGSGTRLTVV.

The chain links TRBV10-2 to TRBJ1-3; 8 bases match TRBD1. The V segment lost 6 bases and the J segment 7 bases; nucleotides outside the gene matches: 8. The CDR3 sequence is 14 residues long. Germline V CDR1 and CDR2: WSHSY, SAAADI. The CDR3 is CASSGQGRLNTIYF. The CDR3 bases are TGCGCCAGCAGCGGACAGGGAAGGTTGAACACCATATATTTT.

This clone came up once. The rearrangement links TRBV12-3 or TRBV12-4 to TRBJ2-1; TRBD2 is a possible D gene (5 bases). V gave up 5 bases and J gave up 5 bases, with 10 bases separating them. This CDR3 is 13 amino acids long. The CDR3 here is CASSPTTHNEQFF. The CDR3, as DNA: TGTGCCAGCAGTCCGACTACCCACAATGAGCAGTTCTTC.

The J gene is TRBJ2-1, the V gene TRBV14, with TRBD2 matching over 9 bases. The germline CDR1 and CDR2 sequences are SGHDN and FVKESK. This CDR3 is 16 amino acids long. The ends lost 4 bases at V and 7 bases at J; junction bases unmatched: 11. In nucleotides, the CDR3 is TGTGCCAGCAGCCGCGGAATGACTAGCGGCATAAATGAGCAGTTCTTC. Encoded protein: CASSRGMTSGINEQFF.

The J gene is TRBJ1-6, the V gene TRBV18; 7 nucleotides match TRBD1. Germline CDR1 KGHSH, CDR2 LQKENI. With 2 bases clipped from V and 7 bases from J, the junction kept 11 bases outside the gene matches. The CDR3 runs to 17 residues. The DNA for the CDR3 is TGTGCCAGCTCACCATTTCTCAACAGGGGAGAAAATTCACCCCTCCACTTT. Its translation is CASSPFLNRGENSPLHF. The full variable domain, in which reference TRBV18 and TRBJ1-6 provide the parts outside the CDR3, is NAGVMQNPRHLVRRRGQEARLRCSPMKGHSHVYWYRQLPEEGLKFMVYLQKENIIDESGMPKERFSAEFPKEGPSILRIQQVVRGDSAAYFCASSPFLNRGENSPLHFGNGTRLTVT.

The chain has TRBV12-5 and TRBJ1-1, with TRBD1 matching over 8 bases. CDR3 length equals 15 residues. The ends lost 2 bases at V and 7 bases at J; junction bases unmatched: 9. Per the germline V gene, CDR1 is LGHNT and CDR2 is FRNRAP. The CDR3: CASGLPTPGGIEAFF. The DNA of the CDR3 is TGTGCTAGTGGTTTGCCAACGCCAGGGGGCATTGAAGCTTTCTTT. The whole variable domain, filled in from reference TRBV12-5 and TRBJ1-1, reads DARVTQTPRHKVTEMGQEVTMRCQPILGHNTVFWYRQTMMQGLELLAYFRNRAPLDDSGMPKDRFSAEMPDATLATLKIQPSEPRDSAVYFCASGLPTPGGIEAFFGQGTRLTVV.

Details on this clone: The same CDR3 is also encoded by other DNA sequences in this sample. This chain uses TRBV28 with TRBJ2-7; D not resolved. V was clipped by 2 bases and J by 6 bases, with 5 bases between them. In germline, CDR1 is MDHEN, CDR2 SYDVKM. This CDR3 has 11 residues. The CDR3 DNA reads TGTGCCAGCAGTTTAAGAGGCGAGCAGTACTTC. This gives the protein CASSLRGEQYF.

The gene calls are TRBV6-5 and TRBJ2-7; D may be TRBD2 (6 bases). CDR3 size: 15 residues. V shed 8 bases and J shed 1 base, with 18 bases lying between them. CDR1 is MNHEY and CDR2 is SVGAGI in the germline V gene. The CDR3 DNA is TGTGCCAGCTGCTCCGGGTTTGGAGGGTCCTACGAGCAGTACTTC. Residues: CASCSGFGGSYEQYF.

This CDR3 is CASSPDGRGSYGYTF. The DNA of the CDR3 is TGTGCCAGCAGCCCGGACGGCAGGGGGAGCTATGGCTACACCTTC. J is TRBJ1-2 and V is TRBV5-8, with 7 positions matching TRBD1. The J segment lost 4 bases and the V segment lost 4 bases, leaving 10 bases of the junction unmatched. The CDR3 runs 15 residues. Germline V gives CDR1 SGHTS, CDR2 YDEGEE.

This clone was observed a single time. CDR3 in DNA: TGCGCCAGCAGCTTGAGTAGCACTGAAGCTTTCTTT. It encodes CASSLSSTEAFF. This rearrangement joins TRBV5-1 to TRBJ1-1; D ambiguous. CDR3 length equals 12 residues. V dropped 1 base and J dropped 4 bases, with 5 bases sitting between them. Germline lookup yields CDR1 SGHRS and CDR2 YFSETQ.

The chain combines TRBV7-6 with TRBJ2-3; no clear D gene. V lost 5 bases and J 2 bases, leaving 5 bases between the germline ends. The CDR3 totals 12 residues. Germline V gives CDR1 SGHVS, CDR2 FNYEAQ. CDR3 protein: CASSPHTDTQYF. Here the CDR3 DNA reads TGTGCCAGCAGCCCCCACACAGATACGCAGTATTTT.

This clone was detected a few times. The chain links TRBV25-1 to TRBJ1-5; D is perhaps TRBD1 (5 bases). This CDR3 is 14 amino acids long. V lost 8 bases and J 4 bases, leaving 15 bases between the germline ends. Germline CDR1 reads MGHDK; CDR2 reads SYGVNS. The CDR3 protein is CASQKPGENQPQHF. DNA for the CDR3: TGTGCCAGCCAGAAACCGGGGGAAAATCAGCCCCAGCATTTT.

V and J are TRBV5-1 and TRBJ1-2, with a possible D match to TRBD1 (5 bases). The germline gives CDR1 SGHRS, CDR2 YFSETQ. The CDR3 loop spans 14 amino acids. The germline V and J ends were trimmed by 3 bases and 2 bases, with 11 bases remaining between them. The CDR3 nucleotides read TGCGCCAGCAGCTCCTCGACAGTCAACTATGGCTACACCTTC. It encodes CASSSSTVNYGYTF.

The chain joins TRBV5-1 to TRBJ1-5; no clear D gene. Between the trimmed V and J ends, which lost 0 bases and 6 bases, there was a span of 10 bases. This CDR3 has 14 residues. CDR1 is SGHRS and CDR2 is YFSETQ in the germline V gene. The CDR3 reads CASSLGISSQPQHF. The CDR3 nucleotides read TGCGCCAGCAGCTTGGGAATTTCGAGTCAGCCCCAGCATTTT.

The rearrangement links TRBV10-3 to TRBJ1-3, with D perhaps TRBD1 (5 bases). The CDR3 is made up of 16 amino acids. The ends were cut back, 4 bases at V and 0 bases at J, with 13 bases in the middle. Germline V gives CDR1 ENHRY, CDR2 SYGVKD. CDR3: CAISGQLGNSGNTIYF. CDR3 DNA: TGTGCCATCAGTGGACAGTTGGGGAACTCTGGAAACACCATATATTTT.

As DNA, the CDR3 is TGTGCCAGCAGCGTGAGGCCGGGACAGGGTTATGGCTACACCTTC. Translated: CASSVRPGQGYGYTF. V and J are TRBV9 and TRBJ1-2; 9 bases fit TRBD1. Unmatched junction bases numbered 7, after V lost 2 bases and J lost 5 bases. The CDR3 is 15 residues long. The germline gives CDR1 SGDLS, CDR2 YYNGEE.